The 6 T cell receptor beta chains below all came from one sample that was sequenced in a study of blood T cells in healthy people across ages. Together with a sample-barcoded 5' primer, a J-beta primer mix was included in a second PCR lasting about 7 to 12 cycles. A single record per CDR3 protein comes from TCRdb applying MiXCR to the 5' RACE reads. This sample carries 1.5 million to 1.8 million distinct CDR3 sequences, about 42% of them seen once, and the ten largest clones take just over 4%. Sequenced: blood. The source of these receptors is a woman under 30 in good health.

This CDR3 is CASSFTIYNEQFF. CDR3 DNA: TGTGCCAGCAGTTTTACTATCTACAATGAGCAGTTCTTC. This rearrangement joins TRBV28 to TRBJ2-1; D gene uncertain. This CDR3 has 13 residues. CDR1 and CDR2 from the germline V gene are MDHEN and SYDVKM. V was clipped by 3 bases and J by 3 bases, with 6 bases between them.

V and J are TRBV6-5 and TRBJ2-7; D gene unclear. The CDR3 has 14 residues. The V gene lost 0 bases and the J gene lost 5 bases, with 11 bases spanning the gap. Germline CDR1 MNHEY, CDR2 SVGAGI. The CDR3 region is CASSYSLEYDEQYF. Here the CDR3 DNA reads TGTGCCAGCAGTTACTCGCTGGAGTACGACGAGCAGTACTTC.

This sequence joins TRBV7-2 and TRBJ2-4; 8 nucleotides match TRBD2. The CDR3 has 16 residues. The germline CDR1 and CDR2 sequences are SGHTA and FQGNSA. The trim removed 0 bases at V and 0 bases at J, leaving 1 base unmatched. The CDR3 DNA sequence: TGTGCCAGCAGCTTAGCCGGGGGGGTAGCCAAAAACATTCAGTACTTC. Encoded protein: CASSLAGGVAKNIQYF. The full variable domain, completed using reference TRBV7-2 and TRBJ2-4, is GAGVSQSPSNKVTEKGKDVELRCDPISGHTALYWYRQSLGQGLEFLIYFQGNSAPDKSGLPSDRFSAERTGGSVSTLTIQRTQQEDSAVYLCASSLAGGVAKNIQYFGAGTRLSVL.

The chain employs TRBV27 and TRBJ1-6, with D unclear. Germline assignment: CDR1 MNHEY and CDR2 SMNVEV (reference sequence). The CDR3 covers 13 residues. V lost 4 bases to trimming and J lost 9 bases, with 10 bases between them. In DNA form, the CDR3 reads TGTGCCAGCAGTTCCCCCCGATTTTCACCCCTCCACTTT. The encoded protein is CASSSPRFSPLHF.

This clonotype occurred once. The junction differs from germline at one of its ends, possibly a read error. This chain joins TRBV5-1 and TRBJ2-1, with 10 positions matching TRBD1. Germline loops: CDR1 SGHRS, CDR2 YFSETQ. The CDR3 is made up of 15 amino acids. CDR3 bases: TGCGCCGGCAGTTTTCCCGGGACAGGGGACAATGAGCAGTTCTTC. This encodes CAGSFPGTGDNEQFF.

The J gene is TRBJ2-1, the V gene TRBV21-1; the D call of TRBD1 is as the table states it, not checked on the DNA. TRBV21-1 is recorded as a pseudogene. The CDR3 is 13 amino acids. The CDR3 here is CAGYRVNYNEQFF. CDR3 nucleotide sequence: TGTGCCGGATACAGGGTCAACTACAATGAGCAGTTCTTC.